Sequencing of this TCR beta chain was carried out in a study of T cells in Graves' hyperthyroidism and ophthalmopathy. This clonotype was detected only a few times. Looked up from germline, CDR1 is MNHNS and CDR2 is SASEGT. The CDR3 sequence is 14 residues long. Germline trimming cut 4 bases from V and 0 bases from J; bases unmatched to any gene: 3. Researchers amplified the TCR beta CDR3 regions from RNA transcripts. When the TCR CDR3 underwent first-round RT-PCR, the HTBI primer set was used. TCRdb re-analysed the multiplex PCR reads in MiXCR, keeping a single row per CDR3 protein. In the table there are hundreds of thousands of distinct CDR3 sequences, about 15% of which are singletons.

The source of this sequence is a man younger than 35 with Graves' ophthalmopathy. The sequencing input was blood. This chain joins TRBV6-1 and TRBJ2-7; 7 bases align to TRBD1. The CDR3: CASSVHRGSYEQYF. The CDR3 coding sequence is TGTGCCAGCAGTGTACACAGGGGCTCCTACGAGCAGTACTTC.